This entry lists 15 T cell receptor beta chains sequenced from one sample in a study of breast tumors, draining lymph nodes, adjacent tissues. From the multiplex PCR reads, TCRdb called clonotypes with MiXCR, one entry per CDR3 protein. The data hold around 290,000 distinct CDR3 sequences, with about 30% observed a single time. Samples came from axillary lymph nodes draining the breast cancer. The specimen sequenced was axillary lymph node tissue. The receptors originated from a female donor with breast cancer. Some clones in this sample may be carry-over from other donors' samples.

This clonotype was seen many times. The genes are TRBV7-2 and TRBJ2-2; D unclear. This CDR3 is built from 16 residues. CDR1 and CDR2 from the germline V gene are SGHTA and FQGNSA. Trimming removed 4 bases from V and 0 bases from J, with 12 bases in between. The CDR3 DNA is TGTGCCAGCAGCTCCGGGTTGGATCCGAACACCGGGGAGCTGTTTTTT. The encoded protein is CASSSGLDPNTGELFF.

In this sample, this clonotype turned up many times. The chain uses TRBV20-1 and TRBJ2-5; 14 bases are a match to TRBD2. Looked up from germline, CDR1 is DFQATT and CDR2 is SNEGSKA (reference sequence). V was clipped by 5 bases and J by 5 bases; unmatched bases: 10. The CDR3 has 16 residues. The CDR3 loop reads CSAPGLAGAKGETQYF. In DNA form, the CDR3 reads TGCAGTGCTCCGGGACTAGCGGGAGCCAAAGGGGAGACCCAGTACTTC.

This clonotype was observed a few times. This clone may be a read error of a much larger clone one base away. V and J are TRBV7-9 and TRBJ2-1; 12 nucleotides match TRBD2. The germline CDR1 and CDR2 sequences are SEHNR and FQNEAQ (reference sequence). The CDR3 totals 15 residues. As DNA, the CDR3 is TGTGCCAGCAGCTCACTAGCGGGAGGAAGCAATGAGCAGCTCTTC. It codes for CASSSLAGGSNEQLF.

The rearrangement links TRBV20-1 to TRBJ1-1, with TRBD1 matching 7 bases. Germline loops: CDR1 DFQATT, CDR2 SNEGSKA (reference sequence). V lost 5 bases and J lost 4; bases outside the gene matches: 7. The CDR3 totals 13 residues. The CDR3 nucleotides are TGCAGTGCTCAGGGGGGGGTGGGCACTGAAGCTTTCTTT. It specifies CSAQGGVGTEAFF.

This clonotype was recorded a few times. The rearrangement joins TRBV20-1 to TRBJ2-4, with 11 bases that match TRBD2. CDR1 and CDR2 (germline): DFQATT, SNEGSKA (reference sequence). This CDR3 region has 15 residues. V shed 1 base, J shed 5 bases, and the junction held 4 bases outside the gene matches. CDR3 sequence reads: CSARGLAGGENIQYF. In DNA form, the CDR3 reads TGCAGTGCTAGAGGATTAGCGGGAGGGGAAAACATTCAGTACTTC.

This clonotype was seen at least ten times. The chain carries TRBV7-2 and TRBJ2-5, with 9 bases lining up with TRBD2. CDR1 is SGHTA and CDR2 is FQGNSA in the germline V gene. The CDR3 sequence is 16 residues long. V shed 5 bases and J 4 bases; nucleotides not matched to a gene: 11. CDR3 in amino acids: CASSLTGLAGRETQYF. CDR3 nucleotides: TGTGCCAGCAGCCTGACGGGGCTAGCGGGGCGAGAGACCCAGTACTTC.

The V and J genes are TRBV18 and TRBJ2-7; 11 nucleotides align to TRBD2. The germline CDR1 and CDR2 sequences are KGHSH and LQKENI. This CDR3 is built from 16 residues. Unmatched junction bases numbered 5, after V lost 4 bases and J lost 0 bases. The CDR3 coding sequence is TGTGCCAGCTCACGGGGGGGACTAGCGGCCTCCTACGAGCAGTACTTC. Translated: CASSRGGLAASYEQYF.

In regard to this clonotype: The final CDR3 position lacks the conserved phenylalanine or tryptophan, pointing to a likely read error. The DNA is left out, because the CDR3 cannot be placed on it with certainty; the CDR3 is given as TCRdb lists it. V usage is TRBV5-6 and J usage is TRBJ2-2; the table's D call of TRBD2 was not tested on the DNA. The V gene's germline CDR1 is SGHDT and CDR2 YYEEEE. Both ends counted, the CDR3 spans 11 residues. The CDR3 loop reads CASSLRAGRFY.

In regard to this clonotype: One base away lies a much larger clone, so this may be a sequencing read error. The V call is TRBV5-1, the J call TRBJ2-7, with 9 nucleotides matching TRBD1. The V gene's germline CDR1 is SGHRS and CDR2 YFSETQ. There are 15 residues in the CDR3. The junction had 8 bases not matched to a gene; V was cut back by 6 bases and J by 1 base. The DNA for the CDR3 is TGCGCCAGCAACCCGAGGACAGGGGCTTCCTACGAGCAGTACTTC. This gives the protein CASNPRTGASYEQYF.

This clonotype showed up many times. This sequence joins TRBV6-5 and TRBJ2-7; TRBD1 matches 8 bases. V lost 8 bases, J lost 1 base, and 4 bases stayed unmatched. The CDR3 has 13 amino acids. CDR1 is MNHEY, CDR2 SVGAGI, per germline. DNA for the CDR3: TGTGCCAGCTTGGGACAGGAGTCCTACGAGCAGTACTTC. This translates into CASLGQESYEQYF.

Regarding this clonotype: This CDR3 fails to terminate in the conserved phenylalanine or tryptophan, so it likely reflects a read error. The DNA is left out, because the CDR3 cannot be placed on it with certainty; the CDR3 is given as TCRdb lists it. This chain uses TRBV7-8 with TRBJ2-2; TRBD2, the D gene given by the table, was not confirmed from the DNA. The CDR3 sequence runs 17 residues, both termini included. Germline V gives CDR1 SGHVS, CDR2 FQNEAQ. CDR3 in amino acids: CASSYSGRRPSGGELLS.

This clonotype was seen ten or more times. The CDR3 nucleotides are TGTGCCAGCAGTGAACAGGGGATTAAAGGCAATCAGCCCCAGCATTTT. Protein sequence: CASSEQGIKGNQPQHF. The rearrangement links TRBV12-3 or TRBV12-4 to TRBJ1-5, with 7 positions matching TRBD1. The CDR3 length is 16 residues. The ends lost 5 bases at V and 2 bases at J; junction bases unmatched: 9.

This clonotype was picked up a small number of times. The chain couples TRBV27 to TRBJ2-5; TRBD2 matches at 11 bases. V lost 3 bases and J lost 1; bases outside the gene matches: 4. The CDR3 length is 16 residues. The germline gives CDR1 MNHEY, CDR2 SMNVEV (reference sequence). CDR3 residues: CASSFLTSGAQETQYF. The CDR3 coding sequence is TGTGCCAGCAGTTTTTTGACTAGCGGGGCCCAAGAGACCCAGTACTTC.

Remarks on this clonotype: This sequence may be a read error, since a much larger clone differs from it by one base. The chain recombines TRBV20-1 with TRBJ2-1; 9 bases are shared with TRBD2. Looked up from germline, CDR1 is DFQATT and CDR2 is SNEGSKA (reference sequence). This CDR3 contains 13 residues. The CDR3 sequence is CSANVLAGNAQFF. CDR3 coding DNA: TGCAGTGCTAATGTACTAGCGGGCAATGCGCAGTTCTTC.

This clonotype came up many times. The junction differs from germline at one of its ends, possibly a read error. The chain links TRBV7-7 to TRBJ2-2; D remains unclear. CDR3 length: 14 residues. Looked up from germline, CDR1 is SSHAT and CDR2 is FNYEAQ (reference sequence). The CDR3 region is CASSLVSSPGELFF. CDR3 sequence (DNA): TGTGCTAGCAGCTTAGTCAGTTCCCCCGGGGAGCTGTTTTTT.